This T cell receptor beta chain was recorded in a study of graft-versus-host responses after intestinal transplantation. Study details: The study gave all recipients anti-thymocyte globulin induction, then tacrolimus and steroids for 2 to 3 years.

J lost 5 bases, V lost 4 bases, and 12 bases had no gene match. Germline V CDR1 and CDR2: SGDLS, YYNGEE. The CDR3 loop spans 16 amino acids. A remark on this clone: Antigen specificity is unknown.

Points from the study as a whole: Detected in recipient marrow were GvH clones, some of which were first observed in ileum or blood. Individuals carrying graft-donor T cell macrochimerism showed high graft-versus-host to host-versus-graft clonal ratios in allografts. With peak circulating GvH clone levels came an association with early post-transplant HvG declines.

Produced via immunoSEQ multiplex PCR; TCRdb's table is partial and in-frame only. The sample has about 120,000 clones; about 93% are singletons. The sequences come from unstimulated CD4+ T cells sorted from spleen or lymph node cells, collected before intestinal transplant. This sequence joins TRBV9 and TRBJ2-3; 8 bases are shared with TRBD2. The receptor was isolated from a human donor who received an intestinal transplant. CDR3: CASSLLLAEKGDTQYF. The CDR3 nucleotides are TGTGCCAGCAGCCTCCTACTAGCGGAGAAGGGAGATACGCAGTATTTT.